This TCR beta chain appears in the sequencing data of a study of T cells in Graves' hyperthyroidism and ophthalmopathy. Between the trimmed V and J ends, which lost 2 bases and 2 bases, there was a span of 10 bases. The CDR3 runs to 15 residues. PBMCs were obtained from approximately 9.2 ml fresh peripheral blood. This clonotype showed up just a few times. Researchers amplified the TCR beta CDR3 regions from RNA transcripts. HTBI primers were employed in a first-round RT-PCR of the TCR CDR3. One entry per CDR3 protein results from TCRdb running MiXCR on the multiplex PCR reads. The sample records about 350,000 distinct CDR3 sequences, about a sixth being singletons.

The sequenced material came from blood. This clonotype was obtained from a woman between 40 and 55 years old with Graves' ophthalmopathy. The J gene is TRBJ1-5, the V gene TRBV6-7, with no clear D. TRBV6-7 is labeled an ORF, and its function is uncertain. The CDR3 loop is CASSYVCLCNQPQHF. The CDR3, as DNA: TGTGCCAGCAGTTACGTCTGCCTTTGCAATCAGCCCCAGCATTTT.